This TCR beta chain emerged from a study of CD8 T cells in ankylosing spondylitis. Each CDR3 protein gets one entry after TCRdb re-called the 5' RACE reads with MiXCR. The table lists more than 400,000 distinct CDR3 sequences, approximately 5% of them singletons. Study observations and caveats: CD8+ disease-linked clones were present at relatively low frequencies in blood. Apparently characteristic of ankylosing spondylitis blood was a TCR beta motif (fewer than ten highly homologous variants).

The V end lost 3 bases, the J end lost 1 base, and 12 bases lay between the germline ends. The germline gives CDR1 SGHAT, CDR2 FQNNGV. The CDR3 is 15 amino acids. The sample holds many counts of this clonotype. Its specificity is unknown. This clonotype originated in a male donor with ankylosing spondylitis. What was sequenced was blood, either unsorted or a sorted T cell fraction (not recorded which). The V gene is TRBV11-2, the J gene TRBJ1-1; D gene uncertain. The DNA of the CDR3 is TGTGCCAGCAGCTTTAGCCTTCTGGGGAACACTGAAGCTTTCTTT. Translated, it gives CASSFSLLGNTEAFF. Full variable domain (rest looked up from reference TRBV11-2 and TRBJ1-1): EAGVAQSPRYKIIEKRQSVAFWCNPISGHATLYWYQQILGQGPKLLIQFQNNGVVDDSQLPKDRFSAERLKGVDSTLKIQPAKLEDSAVYLCASSFSLLGNTEAFFGQGTRLTVV.